A single sample is the source of the 16 T cell receptor beta chains below, sequenced in a study of radiation and T cells in renal cell carcinoma. Regarding time point: blood 2 weeks post-SBRT. The treatment is: 15 Gy SBRT to primary tumor, nephrectomy 4 weeks later. TCRdb's table, derived via immunoSEQ multiplex PCR, lists solely in-frame clones and lacks some. The data show 25,000 to 30,000 clones, roughly 80% seen once. The sequencing used blood, collected from a patient whose treatment included radiotherapy and nephrectomy. The receptors shown here come from a man aged 55 to 70 with renal cell carcinoma.

V and J are TRBV27 and TRBJ2-7, with D possibly matching TRBD2 (6 bases). The CDR3 runs to 17 residues. CDR1 and CDR2 (germline): MNHEY, SMNVEV (reference sequence). Trimming shortened V by 5 bases and J by 4 bases, and 24 bases separated the two germline ends. DNA for the CDR3: TGTGCCAGCAGTCTCCTTGCGGGGCTCAGCTCCGGTTACGAGCAGTACTTC. Encoded protein: CASSLLAGLSSGYEQYF.

The chain employs TRBV4-1 and TRBJ1-3; D gene ambiguous. V gave up 1 base and J gave up 8 bases, with 3 bases separating them. The germline gives CDR1 MGHRA, CDR2 YSYEKL. The CDR3 extends over 11 amino acids. In DNA, the CDR3 is TGCGCCAGCAGCCAAGCGGACACCATATATTTT. Protein: CASSQADTIYF.

Written as DNA, the CDR3 is TGCAGCGCCCATGGGGCTAGCGGGAGGGGTGAGCAGTTCTTC. Translation: CSAHGASGRGEQFF. The chain has TRBV29-1 and TRBJ2-1; 12 bases are shared with TRBD2. This CDR3 region has 14 residues. With V trimmed by 7 bases and J by 9 bases, 10 bases remained unmatched. CDR1 is SQVTM, CDR2 ANQGSEA, per germline.

This chain uses TRBV7-2 with TRBJ1-2, with D unresolved. There are 13 residues in the CDR3. The germline V and J ends were trimmed by 6 bases and 5 bases, with 13 bases remaining between them. CDR1 is SGHTA, CDR2 FQGNSA, per germline. CDR3 DNA: TGTGCCAGCAGTTCCATGGGAGCTTATGGCTACACCTTC. It is translated as CASSSMGAYGYTF.

V is TRBV19 and J is TRBJ1-3; maybe TRBD1 (6 bases). The CDR3 loop spans 13 amino acids. Germline V gene lookup returns CDR1 LNHDA and CDR2 SQIVND (reference sequence). The V gene lost 7 bases and the J gene lost 5 bases, with 12 bases spanning the gap. The DNA for the CDR3 is TGTGCCAGTAAGGACAGTACGCGAAACACCATATATTTT. This gives the protein CASKDSTRNTIYF.

The V call is TRBV19, the J call TRBJ1-5, with TRBD1 matching 8 bases. J gave up 4 bases and V 2 bases, and 4 bases lay outside the gene matches. Germline CDR1 and CDR2: LNHDA and SQIVND (reference sequence). The CDR3 has 15 amino acids. CDR3 amino acids: CASSITGQGNQPQHF. DNA of the CDR3: TGTGCCAGTAGTATAACAGGACAGGGTAATCAGCCCCAGCATTTT.

The chain links TRBV6-1 to TRBJ2-1; D ambiguous. The CDR3 sequence is 15 residues long. The V and J ends lost 3 bases and 7 bases respectively, with 16 bases between them. Germline V gene data show CDR1 as MNHNS and CDR2 as SASEGT. CDR3 loop: CASSETSTGWNEQFF. CDR3 DNA: TGTGCCAGCAGTGAGACCTCCACGGGTTGGAATGAGCAGTTCTTC.

This clone appeared a few times. This chain's CDR3 is CAWSATGEQPQHF. The CDR3 region has the DNA TGTGCCTGGAGTGCGACAGGGGAGCAGCCCCAGCATTTT. V is TRBV30 and J is TRBJ1-5; 8 bases line up with TRBD1. Germline lookup yields CDR1 GTSNPN and CDR2 SVGIG (reference sequence). This CDR3 is 13 amino acids long. Trimming at V came to 1 base and at J to 7 bases, leaving 3 bases not matched to a gene.

The gene calls are TRBV5-6 and TRBJ2-2, with 8 positions matching TRBD2. Germline-derived CDR1 and CDR2 are SGHDT and YYEEEE. The CDR3 is made up of 17 amino acids. Losses at the gene ends were 3 bases for V and 5 bases for J; bases not matched to a gene: 12. Here the CDR3 reads CASSSRFSGSGTGELFF. DNA of the CDR3: TGTGCCAGCAGCTCCCGTTTCAGCGGGAGCGGGACCGGGGAGCTGTTTTTT.

This clone was seen a few times. This same CDR3 is encoded by further DNA sequences in the sample. V gene TRBV7-2 combines with J gene TRBJ2-2, with 9 bases fitting TRBD2. The ends lost 0 bases at V and 6 bases at J; junction bases unmatched: 2. The germline V gene encodes CDR1 SGHTA and CDR2 FQGNSA. The length of the CDR3 is 15 residues. The CDR3 loop is CASSLASGRAGELFF. The CDR3 DNA sequence: TGTGCCAGCAGCTTAGCTAGCGGGAGAGCCGGGGAGCTGTTTTTT. Full variable domain (outside the CDR3, taken from reference TRBV7-2 and TRBJ2-2): GAGVSQSPSNKVTEKGKDVELRCDPISGHTALYWYRQSLGQGLEFLIYFQGNSAPDKSGLPSDRFSAERTGGSVSTLTIQRTQQEDSAVYLCASSLASGRAGELFFGEGSRLTVL.

V gene TRBV30 combines with J gene TRBJ2-7, with 9 positions matching TRBD2. Germline V CDR1 and CDR2: GTSNPN, SVGIG (reference sequence). The CDR3 is made up of 16 amino acids. J was trimmed by 4 bases and V by 3 bases; bases with no gene match: 13. The CDR3 nucleotides are TGTGCCTGGAGCTCCCGGCTAGCGGGGACCGTTTACGAGCAGTACTTC. Its translation is CAWSSRLAGTVYEQYF.

This clone was found once. The chain links TRBV5-1 to TRBJ1-1; maybe TRBD1 (6 bases). The CDR3 consists of 15 residues. Trimming cost V 0 bases and J 5 bases, with 14 bases left between them. Germline V gene sequence: CDR1 SGHRS, CDR2 YFSETQ. CDR3 sequence reads: CASSLVVGGGTEAFF. The CDR3 nucleotides are TGCGCCAGCAGCTTGGTAGTTGGGGGCGGAACTGAAGCTTTCTTT.

The V call is TRBV27, the J call TRBJ1-1, with TRBD1 matching over 8 bases. CDR3 size: 18 residues. V gave up 6 bases and J gave up 4 bases; unmatched junction bases: 19. CDR1 MNHEY and CDR2 SMNVEV come from the germline V gene (reference sequence). As DNA, the CDR3 is TGTGCCAGCAGACTGAGAGCCGACAGGGGCCCATTGGCCACTGAAGCTTTCTTT. This gives the protein CASRLRADRGPLATEAFF.

The J gene is TRBJ2-3, the V gene TRBV7-9, with TRBD1 identical over 7 bases. J gave up 6 bases and V 4 bases, and 13 bases lay outside the gene matches. CDR3 size: 16 residues. Germline CDR1 reads SEHNR; CDR2 reads FQNEAQ (reference sequence). CDR3: CASSSMTGKGADTQYF. The CDR3 bases are TGTGCCAGCAGCTCGATGACAGGGAAGGGGGCGGATACGCAGTATTTT.

This chain uses TRBV30 with TRBJ1-1; D may be TRBD1 (6 bases). Germline values: CDR1 GTSNPN, CDR2 SVGIG (reference sequence). This CDR3 is 13 amino acids long. V was trimmed by 6 bases and J by 5 bases, leaving 16 bases between them. In nucleotides, the CDR3 is TGTGCCTGCTTAGGGCAGGGGTTTACTGAAGCTTTCTTT. Translating it yields CACLGQGFTEAFF.

This chain links TRBV14 with TRBJ1-4, with TRBD1 matching 11 bases. CDR1 and CDR2 (germline): SGHDN, FVKESK. CDR3 length equals 17 residues. With V trimmed by 4 bases and J by 8 bases, 12 bases remained unmatched. The DNA for the CDR3 is TGTGCCAGCAGCCGGAGGACAGGGGGCAGAGGGGTGGAAAAACTGTTTTTT. Amino acid sequence: CASSRRTGGRGVEKLFF.